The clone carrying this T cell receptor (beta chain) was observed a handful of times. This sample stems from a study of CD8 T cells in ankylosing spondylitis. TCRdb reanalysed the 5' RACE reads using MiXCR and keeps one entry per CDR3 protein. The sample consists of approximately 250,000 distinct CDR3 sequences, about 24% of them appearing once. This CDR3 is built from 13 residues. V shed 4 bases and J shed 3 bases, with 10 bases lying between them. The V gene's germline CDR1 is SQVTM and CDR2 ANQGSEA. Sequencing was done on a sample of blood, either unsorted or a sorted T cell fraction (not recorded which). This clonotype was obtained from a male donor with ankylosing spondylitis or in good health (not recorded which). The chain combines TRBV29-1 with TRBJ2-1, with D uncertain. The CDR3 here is CSVGLGNYNEQFF. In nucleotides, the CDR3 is TGCAGCGTTGGTCTGGGAAACTACAATGAGCAGTTCTTC.